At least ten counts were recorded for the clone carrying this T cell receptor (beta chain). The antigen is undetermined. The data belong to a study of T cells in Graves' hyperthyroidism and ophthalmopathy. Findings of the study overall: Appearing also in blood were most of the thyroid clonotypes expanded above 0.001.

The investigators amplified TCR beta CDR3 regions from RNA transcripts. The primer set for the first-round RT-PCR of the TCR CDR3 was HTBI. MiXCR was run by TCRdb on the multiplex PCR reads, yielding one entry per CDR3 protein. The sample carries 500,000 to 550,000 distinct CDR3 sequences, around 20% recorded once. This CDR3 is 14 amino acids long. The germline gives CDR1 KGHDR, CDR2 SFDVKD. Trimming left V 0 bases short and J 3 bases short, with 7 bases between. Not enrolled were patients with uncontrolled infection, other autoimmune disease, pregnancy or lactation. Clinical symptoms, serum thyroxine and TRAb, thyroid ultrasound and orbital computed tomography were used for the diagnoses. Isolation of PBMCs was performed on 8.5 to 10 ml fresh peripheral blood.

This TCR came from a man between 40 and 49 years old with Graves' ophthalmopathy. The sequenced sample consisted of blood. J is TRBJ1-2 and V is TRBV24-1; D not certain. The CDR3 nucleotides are TGTGCCACCAGTGATTTGGGCCGGGACTATGGCTACACCTTC. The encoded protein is CATSDLGRDYGYTF.